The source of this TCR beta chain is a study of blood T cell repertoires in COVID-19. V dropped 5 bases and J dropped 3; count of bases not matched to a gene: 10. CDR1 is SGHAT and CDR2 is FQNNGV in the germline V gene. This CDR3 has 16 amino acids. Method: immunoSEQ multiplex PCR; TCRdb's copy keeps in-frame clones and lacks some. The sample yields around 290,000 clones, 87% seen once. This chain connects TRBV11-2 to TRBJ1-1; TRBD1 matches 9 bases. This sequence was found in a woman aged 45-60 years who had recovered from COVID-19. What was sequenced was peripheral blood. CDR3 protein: CASSPQGQGRDTEAFF. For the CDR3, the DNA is TGTGCCAGCAGCCCCCAGGGACAGGGACGGGACACTGAAGCTTTCTTT.